The present T cell receptor (beta chain) was sequenced within a study of CD8 T cells in Susac syndrome. Trimming took 2 bases from V and 3 from J; bases not matched to a gene: 12. CDR1 is DFQATT, CDR2 SNEGSKA, per germline (reference sequence). The CDR3 contains 17 residues. Random-hexamer reverse transcription was applied to about 0.5 to 1 ug RNA. MiXCR, applied by TCRdb to the immunoSEQ multiplex PCR reads, yields one record per CDR3 protein. The sample holds roughly 150,000 distinct CDR3 sequences, roughly nine tenths seen once. Sequencing was done on a sample of CD4+ T cells from PBMCs. This rearrangement joins TRBV20-1 to TRBJ1-5; 8 bases agree with TRBD1. The receptor's source is a human donor in good health. The CDR3 spells CSARNPGQGSDNQPQHF. DNA of the CDR3: TGCAGTGCTAGAAACCCCGGACAGGGTTCAGACAATCAGCCCCAGCATTTT.